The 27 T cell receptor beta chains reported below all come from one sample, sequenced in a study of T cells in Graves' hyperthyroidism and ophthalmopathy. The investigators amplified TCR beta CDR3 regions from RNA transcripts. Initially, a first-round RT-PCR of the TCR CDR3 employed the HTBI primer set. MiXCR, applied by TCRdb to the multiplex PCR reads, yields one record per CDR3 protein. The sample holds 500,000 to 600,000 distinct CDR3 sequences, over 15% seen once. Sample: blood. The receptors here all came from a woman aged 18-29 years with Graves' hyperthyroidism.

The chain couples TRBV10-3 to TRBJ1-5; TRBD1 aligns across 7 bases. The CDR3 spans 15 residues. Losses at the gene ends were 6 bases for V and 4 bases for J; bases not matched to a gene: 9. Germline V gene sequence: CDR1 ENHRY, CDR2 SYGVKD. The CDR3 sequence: CAIRDEQGRNQPQHF. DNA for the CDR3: TGTGCCATCAGGGACGAACAGGGGCGTAATCAGCCCCAGCATTTT.

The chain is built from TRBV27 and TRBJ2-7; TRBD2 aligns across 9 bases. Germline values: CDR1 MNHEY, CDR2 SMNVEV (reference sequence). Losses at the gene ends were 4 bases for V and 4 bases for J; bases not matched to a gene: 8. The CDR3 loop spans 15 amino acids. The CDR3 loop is CASSSRAGGGYEQYF. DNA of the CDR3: TGTGCCAGCAGTTCTCGCGCGGGAGGGGGATACGAGCAGTACTTC.

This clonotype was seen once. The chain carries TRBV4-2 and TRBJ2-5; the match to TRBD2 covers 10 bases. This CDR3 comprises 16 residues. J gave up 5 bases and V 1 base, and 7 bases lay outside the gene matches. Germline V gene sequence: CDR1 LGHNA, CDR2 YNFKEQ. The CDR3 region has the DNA TGTGCCAGCAGCCAAGTACAGCGGGGGGGTGAGGAGACCCAGTACTTC. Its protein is CASSQVQRGGEETQYF.

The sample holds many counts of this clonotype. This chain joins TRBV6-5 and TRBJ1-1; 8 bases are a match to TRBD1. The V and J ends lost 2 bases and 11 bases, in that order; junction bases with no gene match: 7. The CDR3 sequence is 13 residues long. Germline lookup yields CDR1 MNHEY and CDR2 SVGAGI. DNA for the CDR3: TGTGCCAGCAGTTACACCGGACAGGGAAGGGCTTTCTTT. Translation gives CASSYTGQGRAFF.

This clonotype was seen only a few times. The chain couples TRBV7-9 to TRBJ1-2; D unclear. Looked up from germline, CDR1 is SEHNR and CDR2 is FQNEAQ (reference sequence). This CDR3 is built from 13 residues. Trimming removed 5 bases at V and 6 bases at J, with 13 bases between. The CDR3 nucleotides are TGTGCCAGCAGCCCGCGAAATAGTGATGGCTACACCTTC. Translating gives CASSPRNSDGYTF.

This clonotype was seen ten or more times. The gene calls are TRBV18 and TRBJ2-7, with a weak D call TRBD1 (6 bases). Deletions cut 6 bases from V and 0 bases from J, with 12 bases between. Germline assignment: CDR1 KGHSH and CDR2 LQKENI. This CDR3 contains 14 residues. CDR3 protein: CASSLDSNSYEQYF. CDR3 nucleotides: TGTGCCAGCTCCCTGGACAGCAACTCCTACGAGCAGTACTTC.

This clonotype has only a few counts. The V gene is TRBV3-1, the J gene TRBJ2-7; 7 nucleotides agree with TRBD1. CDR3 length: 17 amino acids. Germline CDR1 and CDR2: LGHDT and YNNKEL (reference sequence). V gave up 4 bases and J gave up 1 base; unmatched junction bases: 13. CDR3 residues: CASSRDPRGGPSYEQYF. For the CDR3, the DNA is TGTGCCAGCAGCCGTGACCCGAGAGGGGGCCCTTCCTACGAGCAGTACTTC.

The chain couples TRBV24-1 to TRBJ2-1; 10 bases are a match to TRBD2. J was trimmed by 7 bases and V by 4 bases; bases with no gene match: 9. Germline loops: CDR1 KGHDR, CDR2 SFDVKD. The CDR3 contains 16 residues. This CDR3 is CATSEPLAGDLNEQFF. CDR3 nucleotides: TGTGCCACCAGTGAGCCCCTAGCGGGAGATTTAAATGAGCAGTTCTTC.

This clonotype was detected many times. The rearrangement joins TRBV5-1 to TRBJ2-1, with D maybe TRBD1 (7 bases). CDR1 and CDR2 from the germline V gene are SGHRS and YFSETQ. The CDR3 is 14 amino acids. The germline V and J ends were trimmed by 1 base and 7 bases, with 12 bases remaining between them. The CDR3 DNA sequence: TGCGCCAGCAGCTTGTCGGAGGGGGCGAATGAGCAGTTCTTC. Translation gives CASSLSEGANEQFF.

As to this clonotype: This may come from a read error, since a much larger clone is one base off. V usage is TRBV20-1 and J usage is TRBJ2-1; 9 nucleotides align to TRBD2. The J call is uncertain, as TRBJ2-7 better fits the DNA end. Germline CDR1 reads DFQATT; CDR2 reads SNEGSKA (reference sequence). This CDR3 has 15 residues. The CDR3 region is CSARVAGGPDNEQYF. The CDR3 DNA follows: TGCAGTGCTAGAGTCGCGGGAGGGCCAGACAATGAGCAGTACTTC.

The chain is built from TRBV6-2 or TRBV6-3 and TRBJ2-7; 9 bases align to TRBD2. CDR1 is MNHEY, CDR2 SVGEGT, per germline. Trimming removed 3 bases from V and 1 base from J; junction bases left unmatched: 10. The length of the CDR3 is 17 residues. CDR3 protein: CASSYLAGGILSYEQYF. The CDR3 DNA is TGTGCCAGCAGTTATCTCGCGGGGGGGATATTGTCCTACGAGCAGTACTTC.

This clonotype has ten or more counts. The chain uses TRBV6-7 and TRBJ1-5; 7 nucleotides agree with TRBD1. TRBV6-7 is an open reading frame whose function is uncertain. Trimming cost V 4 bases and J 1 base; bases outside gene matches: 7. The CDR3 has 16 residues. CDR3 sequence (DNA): TGTGCCAGCAGTTCGCTAGACAGGGCGAGCAATCAGCCCCAGCATTTT. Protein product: CASSSLDRASNQPQHF.

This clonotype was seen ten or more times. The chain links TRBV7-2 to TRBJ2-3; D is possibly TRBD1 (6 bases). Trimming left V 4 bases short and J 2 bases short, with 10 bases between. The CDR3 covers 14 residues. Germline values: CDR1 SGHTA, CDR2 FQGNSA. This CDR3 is CASSSGQYTDTQYF. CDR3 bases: TGTGCCAGCAGCTCCGGACAGTACACAGATACGCAGTATTTT.

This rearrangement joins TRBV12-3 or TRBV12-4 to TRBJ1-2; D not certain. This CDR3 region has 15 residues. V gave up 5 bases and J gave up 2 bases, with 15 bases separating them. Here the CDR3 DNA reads TGTGCCAGCAGTCCCCTTCAGAGACAAAACTATGGCTACACCTTC. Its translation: CASSPLQRQNYGYTF.

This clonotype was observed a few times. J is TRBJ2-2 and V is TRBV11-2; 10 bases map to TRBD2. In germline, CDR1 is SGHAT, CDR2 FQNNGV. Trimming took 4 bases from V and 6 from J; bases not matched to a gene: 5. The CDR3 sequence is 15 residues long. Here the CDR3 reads CASSWRTSGAGELFF. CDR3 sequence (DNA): TGTGCCAGCAGCTGGAGGACTAGCGGCGCCGGGGAGCTGTTTTTT.

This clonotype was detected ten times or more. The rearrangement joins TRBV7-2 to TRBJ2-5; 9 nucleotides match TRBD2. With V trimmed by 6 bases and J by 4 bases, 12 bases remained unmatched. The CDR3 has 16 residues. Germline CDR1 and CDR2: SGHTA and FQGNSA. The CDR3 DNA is TGTGCCAGCAGTGCCCACCGGCGGGGGGGCAGAGAGACCCAGTACTTC. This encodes CASSAHRRGGRETQYF.

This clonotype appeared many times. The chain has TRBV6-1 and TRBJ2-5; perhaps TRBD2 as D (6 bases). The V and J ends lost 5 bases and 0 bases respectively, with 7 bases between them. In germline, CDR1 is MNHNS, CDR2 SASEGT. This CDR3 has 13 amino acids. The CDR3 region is CASSWGDQETQYF. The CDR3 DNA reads TGTGCCAGCAGTTGGGGGGACCAAGAGACCCAGTACTTC.

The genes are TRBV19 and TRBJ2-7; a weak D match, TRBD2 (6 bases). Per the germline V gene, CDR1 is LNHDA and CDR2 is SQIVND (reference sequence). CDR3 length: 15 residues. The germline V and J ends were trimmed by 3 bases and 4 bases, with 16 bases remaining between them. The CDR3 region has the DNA TGTGCCAGTAGTATCGCGGACGCCGGGAGTTACGAGCAGTACTTC. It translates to CASSIADAGSYEQYF.

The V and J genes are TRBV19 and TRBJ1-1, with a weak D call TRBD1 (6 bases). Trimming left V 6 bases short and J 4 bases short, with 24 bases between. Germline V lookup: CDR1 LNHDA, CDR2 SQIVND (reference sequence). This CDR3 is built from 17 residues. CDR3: CASSPNLPGAVATEAFF. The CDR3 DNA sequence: TGTGCCAGTAGCCCCAACCTTCCGGGGGCCGTCGCCACTGAAGCTTTCTTT. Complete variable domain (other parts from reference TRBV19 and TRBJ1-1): DGGITQSPKYLFRKEGQNVTLSCEQNLNHDAMYWYRQDPGQGLRLIYYSQIVNDFQKGDIAEGYSVSREKKESFPLTVTSAQKNPTAFYLCASSPNLPGAVATEAFFGQGTRLTVV.

The CDR3 protein is CASSSQGESKNIQYF. The CDR3, as DNA: TGTGCCAGCAGTTCCCAGGGGGAATCCAAAAACATTCAGTACTTC. This chain uses TRBV12-3 or TRBV12-4 with TRBJ2-4; 7 bases map to TRBD1. The V gene end was trimmed by 4 bases and the J gene end by 2 bases; junction bases not matched to a gene: 5. The CDR3 loop spans 15 amino acids.

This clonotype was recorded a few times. CDR3 nucleotide sequence: TGTGCCAGCAGCGTAGTGACTAGCGGACACAATGAGCAGTTCTTC. This encodes CASSVVTSGHNEQFF. The V gene is TRBV9, the J gene TRBJ2-1, with 9 bases that match TRBD2. J gave up 5 bases and V 0 bases, and 3 bases lay outside the gene matches. The germline gives CDR1 SGDLS, CDR2 YYNGEE. CDR3 length: 15 amino acids.

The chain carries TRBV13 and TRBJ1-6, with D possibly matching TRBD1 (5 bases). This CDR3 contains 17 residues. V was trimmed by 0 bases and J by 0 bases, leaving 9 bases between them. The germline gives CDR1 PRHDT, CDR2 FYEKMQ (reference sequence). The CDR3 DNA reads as TGTGCCAGCAGCTTAGGCCGAGGGGTCTCCTATAATTCACCCCTCCACTTT. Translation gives CASSLGRGVSYNSPLHF.

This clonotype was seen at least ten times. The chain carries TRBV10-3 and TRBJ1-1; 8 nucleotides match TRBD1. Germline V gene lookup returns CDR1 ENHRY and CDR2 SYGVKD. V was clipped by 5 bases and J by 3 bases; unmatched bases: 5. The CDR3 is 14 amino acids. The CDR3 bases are TGTGCCATCAGTCCCTCGGACAGGGACACTGAAGCTTTCTTT. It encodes CAISPSDRDTEAFF.

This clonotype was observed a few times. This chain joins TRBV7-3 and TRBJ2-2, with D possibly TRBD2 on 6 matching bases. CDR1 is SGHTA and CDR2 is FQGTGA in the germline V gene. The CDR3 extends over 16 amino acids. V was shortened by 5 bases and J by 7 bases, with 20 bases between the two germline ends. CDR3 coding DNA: TGTGCCAGCAGCCCCCATGGCGGGACCACAGGCGGGGAGCTGTTTTTT. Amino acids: CASSPHGGTTGGELFF. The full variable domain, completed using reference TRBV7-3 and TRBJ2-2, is GAGVSQTPSNKVTEKGKYVELRCDPISGHTALYWYRQSLGQGPEFLIYFQGTGAADDSGLPNDRFFAVRPEGSVSTLKIQRTERGDSAVYLCASSPHGGTTGGELFFGEGSRLTVL.

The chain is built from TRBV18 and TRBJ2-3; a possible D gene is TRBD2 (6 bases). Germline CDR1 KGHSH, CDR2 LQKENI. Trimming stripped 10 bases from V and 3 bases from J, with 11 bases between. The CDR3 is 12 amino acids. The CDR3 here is CATFGTTDTQYF. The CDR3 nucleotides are TGTGCCACCTTCGGGACTACAGATACGCAGTATTTT.

CDR3 sequence: CASSLGQDRNSPLHF. DNA for the CDR3: TGTGCCAGCAGCTTGGGACAGGACCGGAATTCACCCCTCCACTTT. The rearrangement uses TRBV5-4 and TRBJ1-6, with D tentatively TRBD1 (6 bases). The V gene lost 0 bases and the J gene lost 7 bases, with 11 bases spanning the gap. This CDR3 has 15 residues. Germline loops: CDR1 SGHNT, CDR2 YYREEE (reference sequence).

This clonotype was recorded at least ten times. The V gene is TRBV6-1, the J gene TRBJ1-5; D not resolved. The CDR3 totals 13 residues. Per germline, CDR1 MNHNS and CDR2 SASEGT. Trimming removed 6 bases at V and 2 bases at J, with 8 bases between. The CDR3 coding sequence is TGTGCCAGCAGGCAGATCGGCAATCAGCCCCAGCATTTT. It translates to CASRQIGNQPQHF.